The 22 T cell receptor beta chains listed next were all sequenced from one sample in a study of regulatory T cells in long-lasting Graves disease (dated by TCRdb to about 2021). This specimen's time point label, interpreted: newly diagnosed GD, antithyroid drugs for less than 3 months. For both TCR sequencing and RNA sequencing, RNA was extracted from PBMCs using TRIzol. The method was multiplex PCR. Sequencer: Illumina HiSeq 4000. iRepertoire HTBI primers and Arm-PCR amplification of CDR3 regions were used to construct TCR beta libraries. Clones were called with MiXCR by TCRdb after fastp trimmed the public reads at Q25, and only in-frame beta chains were retained. Rows are unified per CDR3 protein, each entry keeping the most common DNA and genes. Recorded for this sample are 580,000 or so distinct CDR3 sequences; about 16% of them occurred a single time. The ten largest clones take up about 12% of the sample.

The sample was also linked to a second study, of T cells in Graves' hyperthyroidism and ophthalmopathy.

Specimen: peripheral blood mononuclear cells (PBMCs), collected at new diagnosis, from a patient treated with antithyroid drugs. These receptors were taken from a man younger than 35 with Graves disease. Donor details come from another sample of the same person, matched by shared clones.

The CDR3 reads CAISPHTDGNNEQFF. The CDR3 DNA reads as TGTGCCATCAGTCCCCATACGGACGGGAACAATGAGCAGTTCTTC. The rearrangement joins TRBV10-3 to TRBJ2-1; tentatively, D is TRBD2 (5 bases). Trimming took 5 bases from V and 5 from J, leaving 16 bases between them. This CDR3 region has 15 residues. Germline V lookup: CDR1 ENHRY, CDR2 SYGVKD.

With regard to this clonotype: Just one base apart from a much larger clone, this may be a read error. The chain recombines TRBV20-1 with TRBJ2-5, with a weak D call TRBD1 (7 bases). In germline, CDR1 is DFQATT, CDR2 SNEGSKA (reference sequence). The CDR3 totals 14 residues. The ends were cut back, 6 bases at V and 5 bases at J, with 19 bases in the middle. In DNA form, the CDR3 reads TGCAGTGCCCAGGGGGGTACGGGAGCGGAGACCCAGTACTTC. Its translation is CSAQGGTGAETQYF.

The chain links TRBV5-1 to TRBJ1-1; possible D gene TRBD1, 6 bases. CDR1 and CDR2 from the germline V gene are SGHRS and YFSETQ. The length of the CDR3 is 11 residues. Trimming took 5 bases from V and 7 from J, leaving 9 bases between them. The CDR3: CASRLQGEAFF. In DNA form, the CDR3 reads TGCGCCAGCAGGTTACAGGGTGAAGCTTTCTTT.

As DNA, the CDR3 is TGTGCCAGCTCACCACAGGGGGCGAGAAATTCTAACTATGGCTACACCTTC. It translates to CASSPQGARNSNYGYTF. The genes are TRBV18 and TRBJ1-2; 7 bases fit TRBD1. Germline V CDR1 and CDR2: KGHSH, LQKENI. J lost 0 bases, V lost 1 base, and 8 bases had no gene match. The CDR3 extends over 17 amino acids.

On this clonotype itself: A read error may account for a junction end that differs from germline. The chain links TRBV5-1 to TRBJ2-7; no definite D call. Germline assignment: CDR1 SGHRS and CDR2 YFSETQ. The length of the CDR3 is 12 residues. DNA for the CDR3: TGCACCAGCAGCTTCGGTTCCTACGAGCAGTACTTC. Its translation: CTSSFGSYEQYF. Filled out from reference TRBV5-1 and TRBJ2-7, the complete variable domain reads KAGVTQTPRYLIKTRGQQVTLSCSPISGHRSVSWYQQTPGQGLQFLFEYFSETQRNKGNFPGRFSGRQFSNSRSEMNVSTLELGDSALYLCTSSFGSYEQYFGPGTRLTVT.

The chain links TRBV5-4 to TRBJ2-1, with D perhaps TRBD2 (6 bases). The CDR3 length is 12 residues. In germline, CDR1 is SGHNT, CDR2 YYREEE (reference sequence). V lost 1 base to trimming and J lost 12 bases, with 11 bases between them. The CDR3 loop reads CASSLPGEGQFF. The DNA of the CDR3 is TGTGCCAGCAGCTTGCCGGGAGAGGGGCAGTTCTTC.

This clonotype was seen more than once but under ten times. This chain connects TRBV15 to TRBJ2-3; D is unresolved. In germline, CDR1 is LNHNV, CDR2 YYDKDF (reference sequence). V lost 1 base, J lost 2 bases, and 13 bases lay in between. This CDR3 comprises 16 residues. The CDR3 DNA is TGTGCCACCAGCAGAGGAGTTAAGGGCAACACAGATACGCAGTATTTT. Amino acids: CATSRGVKGNTDTQYF. The full variable domain, its missing parts supplied by reference TRBV15 and TRBJ2-3, is DAMVIQNPRYQVTQFGKPVTLSCSQTLNHNVMYWYQQKSSQAPKLLFHYYDKDFNNEADTPDNFQSRRPNTSFCFLDIRSPGLGDTAMYLCATSRGVKGNTDTQYFGPGTRLTVL.

J is TRBJ2-7 and V is TRBV7-2, with D tentatively TRBD1 (6 bases). This CDR3 has 15 residues. CDR1 SGHTA and CDR2 FQGNSA come from the germline V gene. V shed 1 base and J shed 0 bases, with 10 bases lying between them. In DNA, the CDR3 is TGTGCCAGCAGCTTAGTTCAGGGGACCTCCTACGAGCAGTACTTC. This encodes CASSLVQGTSYEQYF.

This clonotype was counted between two and nine times. The rearrangement joins TRBV9 to TRBJ2-7, with D perhaps matching TRBD2 (7 bases). Germline-derived CDR1 and CDR2 are SGDLS and YYNGEE. The CDR3 contains 15 residues. The V end was cut by 0 bases, the J end by 3 bases, with 13 bases between. The CDR3 bases are TGTGCCAGCAGCGTAGACGGGGGAGGGGGCTACGAGCAGTACTTC. Residues: CASSVDGGGGYEQYF.

This clonotype was found a few times. The V gene is TRBV12-3 or TRBV12-4, the J gene TRBJ2-6, with 9 nucleotides matching TRBD1. With V trimmed by 6 bases and J by 3 bases, 9 bases remained unmatched. The CDR3 contains 17 residues. Written as DNA, the CDR3 is TGTGCCAGCAGGGGACAGGGAGACTCTGATGGGGCCAACGTCCTGACTTTC. Protein sequence: CASRGQGDSDGANVLTF.

The chain uses TRBV5-6 and TRBJ2-4, with D perhaps matching TRBD1 (6 bases). The germline V gene has CDR1 SGHDT and CDR2 YYEEEE. The length of the CDR3 is 19 residues. The V end was cut by 2 bases, the J end by 0 bases, with 21 bases between. The CDR3 loop is CASSLGLQGPLIAKNIQYF. The CDR3 DNA follows: TGTGCCAGCAGCTTAGGGCTACAGGGACCCTTAATAGCCAAAAACATTCAGTACTTC.

This clonotype appeared a few times. The rearrangement joins TRBV9 to TRBJ1-1, with D possibly TRBD1 on 5 matching bases. V shed 0 bases and J shed 1 base, with 16 bases lying between them. Germline lookup yields CDR1 SGDLS and CDR2 YYNGEE. The CDR3 consists of 17 residues. The CDR3: CASSVDRGPPTNTEAFF. CDR3 in DNA: TGTGCCAGCAGCGTAGATAGGGGTCCTCCCACGAACACTGAAGCTTTCTTT.

In the case of this clonotype: The junction differs from germline at one of its ends, possibly a read error. The chain links TRBV12-3 or TRBV12-4 to TRBJ2-2; perhaps TRBD2 as D (6 bases). This CDR3 is built from 15 residues. CDR3 amino acids: CASRPGGLNTGELLF. The CDR3, as DNA: TGTGCCAGCAGGCCCGGGGGACTGAACACCGGGGAGCTGCTTTTT.

This clonotype was seen many times. The V call is TRBV12-3 or TRBV12-4, the J call TRBJ2-1, with 9 nucleotides matching TRBD1. This CDR3 has 15 amino acids. Germline trimming cut 5 bases from V and 4 bases from J; bases unmatched to any gene: 6. CDR3 loop: CASSGGQGPYNEQFF. CDR3 coding DNA: TGTGCCAGCAGTGGGGGACAGGGTCCATACAATGAGCAGTTCTTC.

This clonotype occurred many times. The V and J genes are TRBV7-2 and TRBJ1-1; D not resolved. The CDR3 extends over 15 amino acids. With 1 base removed from V and 5 bases from J, the gap between germline ends came to 14 bases. The germline CDR1 and CDR2 sequences are SGHTA and FQGNSA. The CDR3 DNA is TGTGCCAGCAGCTTAGTTCCCCAAGGAGAAACTGAAGCTTTCTTT. This codes for CASSLVPQGETEAFF.

This clonotype was recorded many times. V is TRBV16 and J is TRBJ2-7, with D uncertain. The V end was cut by 2 bases, the J end by 3 bases, with 8 bases between. CDR1 and CDR2 from the germline V gene are KGHSY and FQNENV. The CDR3 totals 13 residues. Written as DNA, the CDR3 is TGTGCCAGCAGCCAAGACGGGTTCTACGAGCAGTACTTC. It encodes CASSQDGFYEQYF.

This clonotype was counted between two and nine times. Germline and junction disagree at one end, which may indicate a read error. This chain uses TRBV12-3 or TRBV12-4 with TRBJ1-5; 8 bases match TRBD1. The CDR3 runs 18 residues. CDR3: CASSSAYRGLIGNRPQHF. The CDR3 DNA is TGTGCCAGCAGTTCGGCATACAGGGGGTTGATCGGCAATCGGCCCCAGCATTTT.

This clonotype occurred many times. This chain joins TRBV2 and TRBJ1-1, with D perhaps TRBD1 (5 bases). This CDR3 has 14 residues. The V gene lost 2 bases and the J gene lost 7 bases, with 14 bases spanning the gap. Germline assignment: CDR1 SNHLY and CDR2 FYNNEI. The CDR3 loop reads CASSERGSNGEAFF. CDR3 bases: TGTGCCAGCAGTGAAAGGGGATCGAACGGTGAAGCTTTCTTT.

This clonotype was detected many times. This chain joins TRBV20-1 and TRBJ2-3, with TRBD1 identical over 10 bases. Germline values: CDR1 DFQATT, CDR2 SNEGSKA (reference sequence). CDR3 size: 15 residues. V lost 5 bases and J lost 3; bases outside the gene matches: 8. CDR3 region: CSAARGTGVTDTQYF. CDR3 coding DNA: TGCAGTGCTGCGCGCGGGACAGGGGTAACAGATACGCAGTATTTT.

V gene TRBV27 combines with J gene TRBJ2-2; perhaps TRBD1 as D (5 bases). CDR1 MNHEY and CDR2 SMNVEV come from the germline V gene (reference sequence). This CDR3 has 15 residues. The V end lost 6 bases, the J end lost 6 bases, and 17 bases lay between the germline ends. CDR3 in amino acids: CASSLTGYGSGELFF. In nucleotides, the CDR3 is TGTGCCAGCAGCCTCACAGGCTATGGGTCCGGGGAGCTGTTTTTT.

This clonotype has more than one count but fewer than ten. This chain uses TRBV13 with TRBJ2-2; possible D gene TRBD2, 6 bases. Germline CDR1 and CDR2: PRHDT and FYEKMQ (reference sequence). The ends were cut back, 3 bases at V and 4 bases at J, with 18 bases in the middle. This CDR3 is 17 amino acids long. The CDR3 region is CASSLGLGESGTGELFF. The DNA for the CDR3 is TGTGCCAGCAGCTTGGGACTGGGAGAAAGCGGCACCGGGGAGCTGTTTTTT.

V usage is TRBV13 and J usage is TRBJ2-3; D tentatively fits TRBD1 or TRBD2 (5 bases each). Germline assignment: CDR1 PRHDT and CDR2 FYEKMQ (reference sequence). V gave up 5 bases and J gave up 1 base, with 22 bases separating them. The CDR3 has 18 residues. The CDR3 DNA follows: TGTGCCAGCAGCATACTCTGGAATGGGGGAGCGGGCACAGATACGCAGTATTTT. Amino acid sequence: CASSILWNGGAGTDTQYF. The entire variable domain, with the rest obtained from reference TRBV13 and TRBJ2-3, is as follows: AAGVIQSPRHLIKEKRETATLKCYPIPRHDTVYWYQQGPGQDPQFLISFYEKMQSDKGSIPDRFSAQQFSDYHSELNMSSLELGDSALYFCASSILWNGGAGTDTQYFGPGTRLTVL.